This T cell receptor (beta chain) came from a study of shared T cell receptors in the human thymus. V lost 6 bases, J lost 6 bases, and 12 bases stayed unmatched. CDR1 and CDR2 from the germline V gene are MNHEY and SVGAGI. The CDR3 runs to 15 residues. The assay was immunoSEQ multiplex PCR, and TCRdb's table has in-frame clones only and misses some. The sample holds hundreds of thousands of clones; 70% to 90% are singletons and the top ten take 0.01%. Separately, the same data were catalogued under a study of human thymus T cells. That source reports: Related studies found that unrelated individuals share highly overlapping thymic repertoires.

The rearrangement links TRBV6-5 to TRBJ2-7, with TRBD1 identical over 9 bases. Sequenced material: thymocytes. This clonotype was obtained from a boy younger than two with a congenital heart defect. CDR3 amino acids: CASRSTGGSFSEQYF. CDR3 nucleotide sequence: TGTGCCAGCAGGTCTACAGGGGGCTCTTTCAGCGAGCAGTACTTC.